This T cell receptor beta chain comes out of a study of cytomegalovirus exposure and HLA in healthy donors. PCR amplification relied on 60 Vbeta primers (plus 13 Jbeta primers). Method: immunoSEQ multiplex PCR; TCRdb's copy keeps in-frame clones and lacks some. The sample records about 130,000 clones, roughly 82% being singletons. With respect to this clone: Its specificity is unknown.

General observations from the study: Most of the TCR beta V segments (in an earlier analysis) were productive either about 87% or about 30% of the time. Per a later analysis, roughly 17,000 TCR beta sequences showed association with HLA alleles at 0.05 false discovery rate. Later on, analysis showed that most CMV-associated TCR beta chains appeared to be HLA-restricted. The likely origin of a cluster of highly shared sequence variants was a sequencing artifact.

Sequences were obtained from PBMCs. The origin of this receptor is a man over 45 in good health and CMV-seronegative.

In nucleotides, the CDR3 is TGCAGCGTTGGGAGTAGTGGGGAGAACGAGCAGTACTTC. It translates to CSVGSSGENEQYF. The chain couples TRBV29-1 to TRBJ2-7; TRBD2 is a possible D gene (5 bases). The CDR3 has 13 amino acids. CDR1 is SQVTM and CDR2 is ANQGSEA in the germline V gene. The V end lost 4 bases, the J end lost 5 bases, and 15 bases lay between the germline ends.